This T cell receptor (beta chain) was profiled in a study of T-cell reconstitution after alpha-beta-depleted transplantation in children. Library preparation (for TCRbeta) was performed with unique molecular identifiers. One entry per CDR3 protein, called by TCRdb with MiXCR from the PCR reads. The sample lists around 420,000 distinct CDR3 sequences; 15% to 20% were seen once. CDR1 is SGDLS and CDR2 is YYNGEE in the germline V gene. Losses at the gene ends were 2 bases for V and 2 bases for J; bases not matched to a gene: 1. The CDR3 has 15 amino acids. This clonotype was counted between two and nine times.

This specimen was PBMCs, mostly from graft donor cells, taken 360 days after TCRalphabeta/CD19-depleted stem cell transplant. The clonotype was recovered from a boy under two years old who had a stem cell transplant for Wiskott-Aldrich syndrome, so the T cells may come from the graft donor. The rearrangement uses TRBV9 and TRBJ2-2; the match to TRBD2 covers 9 bases. CDR3 residues: CASSVLAGNTGELFF. The CDR3 nucleotides read TGTGCCAGCAGCGTTCTAGCGGGAAACACCGGGGAGCTGTTTTTT.